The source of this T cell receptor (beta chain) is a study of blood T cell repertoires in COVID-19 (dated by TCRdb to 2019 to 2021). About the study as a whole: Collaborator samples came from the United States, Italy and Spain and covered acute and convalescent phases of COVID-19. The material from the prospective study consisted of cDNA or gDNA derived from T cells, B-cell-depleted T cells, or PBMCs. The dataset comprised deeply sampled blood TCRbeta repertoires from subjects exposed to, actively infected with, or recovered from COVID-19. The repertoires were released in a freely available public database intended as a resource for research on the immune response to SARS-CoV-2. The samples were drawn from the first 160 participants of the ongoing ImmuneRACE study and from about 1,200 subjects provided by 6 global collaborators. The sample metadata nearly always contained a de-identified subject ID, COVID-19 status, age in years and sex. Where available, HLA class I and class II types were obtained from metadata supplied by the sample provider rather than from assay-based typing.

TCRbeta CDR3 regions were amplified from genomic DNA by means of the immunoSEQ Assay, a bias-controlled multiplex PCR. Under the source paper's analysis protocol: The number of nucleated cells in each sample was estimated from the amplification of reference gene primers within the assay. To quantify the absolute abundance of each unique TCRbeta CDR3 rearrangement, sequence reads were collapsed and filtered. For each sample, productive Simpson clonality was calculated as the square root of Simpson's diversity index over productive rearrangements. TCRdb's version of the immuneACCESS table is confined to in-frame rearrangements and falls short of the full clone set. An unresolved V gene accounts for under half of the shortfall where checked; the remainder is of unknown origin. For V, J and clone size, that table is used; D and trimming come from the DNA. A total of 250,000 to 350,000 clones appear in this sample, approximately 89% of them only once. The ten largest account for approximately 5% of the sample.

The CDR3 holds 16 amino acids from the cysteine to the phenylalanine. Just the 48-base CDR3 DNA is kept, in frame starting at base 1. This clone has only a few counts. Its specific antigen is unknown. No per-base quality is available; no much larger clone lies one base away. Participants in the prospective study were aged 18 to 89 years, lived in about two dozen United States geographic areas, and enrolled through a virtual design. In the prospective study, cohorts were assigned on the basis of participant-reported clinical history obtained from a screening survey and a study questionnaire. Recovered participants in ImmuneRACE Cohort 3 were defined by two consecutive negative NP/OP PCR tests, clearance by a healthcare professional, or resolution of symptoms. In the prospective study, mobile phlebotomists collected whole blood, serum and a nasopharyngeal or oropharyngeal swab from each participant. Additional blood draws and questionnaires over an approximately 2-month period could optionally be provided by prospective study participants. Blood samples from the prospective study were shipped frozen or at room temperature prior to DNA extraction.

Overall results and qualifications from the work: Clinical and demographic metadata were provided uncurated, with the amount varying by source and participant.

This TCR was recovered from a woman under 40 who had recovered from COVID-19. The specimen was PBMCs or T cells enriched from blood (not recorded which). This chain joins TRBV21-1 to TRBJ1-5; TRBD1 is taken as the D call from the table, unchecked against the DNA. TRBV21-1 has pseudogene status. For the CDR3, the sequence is CASSKAGQGRRQPQHF. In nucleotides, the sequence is TGTGCCAGCAGCAAAGCGGGACAGGGTAGGCGGCAGCCCCAGCATTTT.